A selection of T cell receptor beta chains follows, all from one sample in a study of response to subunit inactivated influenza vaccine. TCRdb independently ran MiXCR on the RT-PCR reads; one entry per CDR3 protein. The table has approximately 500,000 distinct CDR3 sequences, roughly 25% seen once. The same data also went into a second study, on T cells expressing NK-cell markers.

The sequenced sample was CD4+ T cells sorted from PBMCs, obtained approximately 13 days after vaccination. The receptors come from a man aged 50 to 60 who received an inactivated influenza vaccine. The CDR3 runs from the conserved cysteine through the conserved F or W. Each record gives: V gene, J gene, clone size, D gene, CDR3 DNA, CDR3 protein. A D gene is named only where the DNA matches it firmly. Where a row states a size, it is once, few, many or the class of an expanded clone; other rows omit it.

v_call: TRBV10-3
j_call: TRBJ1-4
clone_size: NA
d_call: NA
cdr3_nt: TGTGCCATCAGTGAGGGGTCAACTAATGAAAAACTGTTTTTT
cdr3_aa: CAISEGSTNEKLFF

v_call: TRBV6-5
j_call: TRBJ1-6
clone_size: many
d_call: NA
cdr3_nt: TGTGCCAGCAGAAGAGGGGTTTCTTCACCCCTCCACTTT
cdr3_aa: CASRRGVSSPLHF

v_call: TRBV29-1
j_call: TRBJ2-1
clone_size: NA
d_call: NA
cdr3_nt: TGCAGCGCCCTTACTTTAGGCAATGAGCAGTTCTTC
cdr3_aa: CSALTLGNEQFF

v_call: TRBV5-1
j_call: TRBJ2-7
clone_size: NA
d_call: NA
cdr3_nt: TGCGCCAGCAGCCTTCAGGGTATCTACGAGCAGTACTTC
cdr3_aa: CASSLQGIYEQYF

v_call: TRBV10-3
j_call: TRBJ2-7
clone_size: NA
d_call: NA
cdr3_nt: TGTGCCATCAGTGTTGGGGGCCACTCCTACGAGCAGTACTTC
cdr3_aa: CAISVGGHSYEQYF

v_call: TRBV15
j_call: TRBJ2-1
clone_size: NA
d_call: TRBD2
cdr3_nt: TGTGCCACCAGCGTAGCGGGAATCGACAATGAGCAGTTCTTC
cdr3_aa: CATSVAGIDNEQFF

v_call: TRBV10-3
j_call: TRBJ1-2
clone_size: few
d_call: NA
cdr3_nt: TGTGCCATCAGTGATACCGGGAACCTCGGAAATGGCTACACCTTC
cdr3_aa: CAISDTGNLGNGYTF

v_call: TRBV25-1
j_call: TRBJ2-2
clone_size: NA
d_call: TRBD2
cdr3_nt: TGTGCCAGCAGTGTAACGTCCGGAGCGGGAGGGCCCCCCGGGGAGCTGTTTTTT
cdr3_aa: CASSVTSGAGGPPGELFF

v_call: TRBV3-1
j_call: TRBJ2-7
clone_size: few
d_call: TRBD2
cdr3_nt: TGTGCCAGCAGCGACCTCCCGTCAGCGGGGGCTTACGAGCAGTACTTC
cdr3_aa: CASSDLPSAGAYEQYF

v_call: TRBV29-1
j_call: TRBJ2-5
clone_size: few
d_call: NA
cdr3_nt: TGCAGCGTTGATTTAGAGACCCAGTACTTC
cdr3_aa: CSVDLETQYF

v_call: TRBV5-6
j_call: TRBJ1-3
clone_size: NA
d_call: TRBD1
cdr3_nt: TGTGCCAGCAGCTTGGGGAACGGACAGGCCAGAAACACCATATATTTT
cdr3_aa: CASSLGNGQARNTIYF

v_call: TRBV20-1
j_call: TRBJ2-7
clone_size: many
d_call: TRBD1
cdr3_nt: TGCAGTGCTTGGACAGGGGTGCACGAGCAGTACTTC
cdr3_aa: CSAWTGVHEQYF

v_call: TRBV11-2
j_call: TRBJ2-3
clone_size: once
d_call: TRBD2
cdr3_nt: TGTGCCAGCAGCCGTAGCGGGAGCCCAGATACGCAGTATTTT
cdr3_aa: CASSRSGSPDTQYF

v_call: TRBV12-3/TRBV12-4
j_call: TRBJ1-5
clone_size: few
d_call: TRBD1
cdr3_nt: TGTGCCAGCACCCCCGATCTGAGGGGGCCCAATCAGCCCCAGCATTTT
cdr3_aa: CASTPDLRGPNQPQHF

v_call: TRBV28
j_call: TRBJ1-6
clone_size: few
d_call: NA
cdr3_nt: TGTGCCGCCCGGGAGACCAATAATTCACCCCTCCACTTT
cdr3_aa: CAARETNNSPLHF

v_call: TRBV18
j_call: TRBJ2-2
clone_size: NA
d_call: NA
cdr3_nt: TGTGCCAGCTCCTTTCCAGGGACCTTGAACACCGGGGAGCTGTTTTTT
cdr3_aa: CASSFPGTLNTGELFF

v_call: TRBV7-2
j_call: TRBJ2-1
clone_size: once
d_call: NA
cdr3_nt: TGTGCCAGCAGCTTAGATACGTTCAATGAGCAGTTCTTC
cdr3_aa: CASSLDTFNEQFF

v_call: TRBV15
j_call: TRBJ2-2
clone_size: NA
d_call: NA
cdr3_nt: TGTGCCACCAGCAGAGATCGAGTAGGGAACACCGGGGAGCTGTTTTTT
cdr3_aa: CATSRDRVGNTGELFF

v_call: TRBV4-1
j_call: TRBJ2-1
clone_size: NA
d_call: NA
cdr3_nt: TGCGCCAGCAGCCAAATGACAGACAATGAGCAGTTCTTC
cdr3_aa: CASSQMTDNEQFF

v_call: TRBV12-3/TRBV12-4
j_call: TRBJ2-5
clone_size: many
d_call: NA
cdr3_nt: TGTGCCAGCAGTCCCGGGAGCCCAGAGACCCAGTACTTC
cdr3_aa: CASSPGSPETQYF

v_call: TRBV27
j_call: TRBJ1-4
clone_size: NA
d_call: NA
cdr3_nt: TGTGCCAGCAGTTTAAGGGAAAGACCAAATGAAAAACTGTTTTTT
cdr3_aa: CASSLRERPNEKLFF

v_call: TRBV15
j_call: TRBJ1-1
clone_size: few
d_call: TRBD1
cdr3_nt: TGTGCCACCAGAGCAGACAGGGAACCAACAAAAGCTTTCTTT
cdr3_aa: CATRADREPTKAFF

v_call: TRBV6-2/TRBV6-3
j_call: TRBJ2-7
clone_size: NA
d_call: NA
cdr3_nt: TGTGCCAGCAGGCCCCATTTAGCGGTAACCTACGAGCAGTACTTC
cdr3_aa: CASRPHLAVTYEQYF